Reported below is one T cell receptor beta chain. The CDR3 contains 14 residues. Germline V gene lookup returns CDR1 SGHNT and CDR2 YENEEA. V shed 5 bases, J shed 5 bases, and the junction held 7 bases outside the gene matches. The source of the sample is a study of OX40 agonist ivuxolimab in advanced cancers. Assay: immunoSEQ multiplex PCR; the TCRdb copy retains only in-frame clones and omits some. Counted here are roughly 35,000 clones, 82% occurring once; the ten biggest clones make up under 2%. V usage is TRBV11-3 and J usage is TRBJ2-7; 9 bases fit TRBD1. This TCR was recovered from an adult with an advanced solid tumor such as melanoma, head and neck, liver or kidney cancer. The starting material was CD4+ or CD8+ T cells sorted from blood, obtained in a trial of the OX40 agonist ivuxolimab. In DNA, the CDR3 is TGTGCCAGCAGCACCTACAGGGGGCTCAACGAGCAGTACTTC. Protein sequence: CASSTYRGLNEQYF.